The entry below gives a single TCR beta chain sequence along with its context. The data stem from a study of brain T cells in children with intractable seizures. Trimming at V came to 1 base and at J to 2 bases, leaving 4 bases not matched to a gene. The germline CDR1 and CDR2 sequences are SEHNR and FQNEAQ (reference sequence). The CDR3 covers 16 residues. Measured with immunoSEQ multiplex PCR; TCRdb has only the in-frame clones, and not every one. The repertoire holds hundreds of thousands of clones, with over 85% as singletons. Documented time point: blood from clinic visit 5 months post-surgery; TSC patient then seizure free. Surgery cases with the highest brain T cell transcript signatures were chosen for sequencing.

The chain employs TRBV7-9 and TRBJ2-7, with 11 bases matching TRBD2. The sequence was obtained from a boy under two years old with tuberous sclerosis and intractable seizures. Sample: peripheral blood, taken around 5 months after surgery. This CDR3 reads CASSLVSGRAPYEQYF. In DNA form, the CDR3 reads TGTGCCAGCAGCTTAGTTAGCGGGAGGGCCCCCTACGAGCAGTACTTC.